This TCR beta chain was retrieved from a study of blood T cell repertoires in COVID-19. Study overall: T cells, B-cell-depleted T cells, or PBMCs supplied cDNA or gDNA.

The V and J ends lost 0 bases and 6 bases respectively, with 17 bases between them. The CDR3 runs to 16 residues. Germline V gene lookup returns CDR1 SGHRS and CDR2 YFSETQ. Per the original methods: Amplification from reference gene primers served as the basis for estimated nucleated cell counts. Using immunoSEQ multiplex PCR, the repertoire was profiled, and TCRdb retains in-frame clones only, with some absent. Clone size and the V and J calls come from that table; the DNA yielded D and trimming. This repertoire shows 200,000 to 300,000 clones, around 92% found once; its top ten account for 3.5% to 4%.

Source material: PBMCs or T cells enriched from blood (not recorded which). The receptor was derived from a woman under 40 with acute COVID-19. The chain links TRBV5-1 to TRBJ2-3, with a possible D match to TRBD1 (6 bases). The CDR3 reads CASSLAVAQGSDTQYF. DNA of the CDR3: TGCGCCAGCAGCTTGGCCGTAGCTCAGGGGTCTGATACGCAGTATTTT.